Listed below are T cell receptor beta chains from one sample, sequenced in a study of PD-1 blockade in mismatch repair-deficient tumors. Clones were sequenced by immunoSEQ multiplex PCR, and TCRdb holds only the in-frame ones, with some missing. The profile shows about 66,000 clones, around 73% of them singletons. Sequenced material: peripheral blood, taken 2 weeks after starting pembrolizumab. The receptors come from an adult with mismatch repair-deficient cancer. Both conserved end residues are part of each CDR3.

TRBV10-3,14,TRBJ2-7,CAISDWGMSYEQYF
TRBV18,13,TRBJ2-5,CASSPSGSETQYF
TRBV7-9,14,TRBJ1-4,CASSLQGVSEKLFF
TRBV2,15,TRBJ2-6,CASSGDRAGANVLTF
TRBV6-5,13,TRBJ2-7,CASTKGANYEQYF
TRBV6-5,13,TRBJ2-2,CASSNRGPGELFF
TRBV15,15,TRBJ2-7,CATSRAGGISYEQYF
TRBV5-4,16,TRBJ2-7,CASSLATSRSSYEQYF
TRBV14,16,TRBJ2-3,CASSQSFNSRTDTQYF
TRBV14,14,TRBJ2-5,CASSGLAGEETQYF